This T cell receptor beta chain was captured in a study of blood T cell repertoires in COVID-19 (dated by TCRdb to 2018 to 2021). Describing the broader study: Samples from collaborators originated in the United States, Italy and Spain and spanned both the acute and convalescent phases of COVID-19. The prospective study material was composed of cDNA or gDNA derived from T cells, B-cell-depleted T cells, or PBMCs. Deeply sampled blood TCRbeta repertoires from subjects exposed to, actively infected with, or recovered from COVID-19 were included in the dataset. The repertoires were released in a freely available public database intended as a resource for research on the immune response to SARS-CoV-2. The samples were drawn from the first 160 participants of the ongoing ImmuneRACE study and from 950 to 1,500 subjects provided by 6 global collaborators. Nearly every sample came with metadata listing a de-identified subject ID, COVID-19 status, age in years and sex. Where available, HLA class I and class II types were obtained from metadata supplied by the sample provider rather than from assay-based typing.

TCRbeta CDR3 regions were amplified from genomic DNA using the immunoSEQ Assay, a bias-controlled multiplex PCR. Per the authors' processing: Nucleated cell counts per sample were estimated from amplification of reference gene primers within the assay. To quantify the absolute abundance of each unique TCRbeta CDR3 rearrangement, sequence reads were collapsed and filtered. For each sample, productive Simpson clonality was calculated as the square root of Simpson's diversity index over productive rearrangements. TCRdb's version of the immuneACCESS table is confined to in-frame rearrangements and falls short of the full clone set. An unresolved V gene accounts for under half of the shortfall where checked; the remainder is of unknown origin. That table supplies the V and J calls and clone size; D and trimming were determined from the DNA. This sample gives about 430,000 clones in total; roughly 90% of them show up just once. Approximately 1% of the sample rests with the top ten.

Study-wide findings and limitations: Clinical and demographic metadata were provided uncurated, with the amount varying by source and participant.

According to the germline V gene, CDR1 reads SGDLS and CDR2 reads YYNGEE. V is shortened by 2 bases, J by 2 bases, and the region joining them spans 8 bases. Including the terminal cysteine and phenylalanine, the CDR3 comprises 14 residues. The retained sequence is limited to the CDR3, 42 bases, with the frame set at the first base. Details on this clone: No antigen is known for it. The record has no base qualities; no much larger clone is one base away.

Participants in the prospective study were aged roughly 18 to 100 years, lived in some 24 United States geographic areas, and enrolled through a virtual design. In the prospective study, participants were assigned to cohorts based on the clinical history participants reported in a screening survey and a study questionnaire. Mobile phlebotomists in the prospective study collected whole blood, serum and a nasopharyngeal or oropharyngeal swab from every participant. Additional blood draws and questionnaires over an approximately two-month period could optionally be provided by prospective study participants. Prospective study blood samples were shipped either frozen or at room temperature before DNA extraction.

The V and J segments used are TRBV9 and TRBJ1-3; no D segment can be confidently identified. Input material: PBMCs or T cells enriched from blood (not recorded which). This receptor was identified in a woman younger than 45 with acute COVID-19. The DNA sequence follows: TGTGCCAGCAGCGTGAGAGGCGCTGGAAACACCATATATTTT. It is translated as CASSVRGAGNTIYF.